The clone carrying this T cell receptor beta chain is classed as medium-sized. Within a library made for alpha chains, this beta chain is off target, and its count is uninformative. Time point of the sample: sample taken at primary tumor resection. The authors sequenced whole RNA from tumor, nontumor lung or frozen PBMC without sorting. The donors, fewer than 95 patients with untreated early-stage non-small cell lung cancer, provided the samples. The data were obtained in a study of spatial heterogeneity in lung cancer. CDR3 length: 14 amino acids. Trimming removed 3 bases at V and 3 bases at J, with 11 bases between. Germline CDR1 SGHDT, CDR2 YYEEEE. Using its own MiXCR run on the 5' RACE reads, TCRdb lists one record per CDR3 protein. The repertoire holds approximately 4,600 distinct CDR3 sequences, roughly 23% seen once, with approximately 23% in the top ten.

The sample here was normal lung tissue next to the tumor, taken at surgery. The chain recombines TRBV5-6 with TRBJ2-3; a weak D match, TRBD2 (6 bases). The origin of this receptor is a female donor with early-stage non-small cell lung cancer. The CDR3 nucleotides are TGTGCCAGCAGCTCCGTGCGGGGTACAGATACGCAGTATTTT. Translation gives CASSSVRGTDTQYF.